This T cell receptor (beta chain) was retrieved from a study of blood T cell repertoires in COVID-19 (dated by TCRdb to the early 2020s). About the study as a whole: Collaborator samples came from the United States, Italy and Spain and covered acute and convalescent phases of COVID-19. Nearly every sample came with metadata listing a de-identified subject ID, COVID-19 status, age in years and sex. The repertoires were made available in a free public database intended to serve as a resource for research on the immune response to SARS-CoV-2. The prospective study material was composed of cDNA or gDNA derived from T cells, B-cell-depleted T cells, or PBMCs. Subjects who had been exposed to COVID-19, were actively infected with it, or had recovered from it provided the deeply sampled blood TCRbeta repertoires that made up the dataset. HLA class I and class II types, where available, came from metadata supplied by the sample provider rather than from assay-based typing. The samples were drawn from the first 160 participants of the ongoing ImmuneRACE study and from some 1,300 subjects provided by 6 global collaborators.

TCRbeta CDR3 regions were amplified from genomic DNA using the immunoSEQ Assay, a bias-controlled multiplex PCR. In the authors' own workflow: The number of nucleated cells in each sample was estimated from the amplification of reference gene primers within the assay. To quantify the absolute abundance of each unique TCRbeta CDR3 rearrangement, sequence reads were collapsed and filtered. For each sample, productive Simpson clonality was calculated by taking the square root of Simpson's diversity index across productive rearrangements. Entries here come from immuneACCESS through TCRdb and include only in-frame sequences with V and J called. Some clones fail to appear in such tables; in the studies checked, an unresolved V gene covers under half of the shortfall, and the cause of the remainder is unknown. That table is the source of V, J and clone size, and D and trimming were worked out from the DNA. Counted in this sample were around 360,000 clones; more than 75% of them appeared once. Of the sample, just under 3% is held by the ten largest clones.

Enrolling through a virtual design, the prospective study's participants ranged in age from roughly 18 to 89 years and lived across roughly 24 United States geographic areas. In the prospective study, participants were assigned to cohorts based on the clinical history participants reported in a screening survey and a study questionnaire. Recovered participants in ImmuneRACE Cohort 3 were defined by two consecutive negative NP/OP PCR tests, clearance by a healthcare professional, or resolution of symptoms. Each participant in the prospective study had whole blood, serum and a nasopharyngeal or oropharyngeal swab collected by mobile phlebotomists. Prospective study participants could optionally give additional blood draws and questionnaires over a roughly two-month period. Before DNA extraction, blood samples from the prospective study were shipped at room temperature or frozen. The CDR3 numbers 15 residues from cysteine through phenylalanine. The kept DNA is CDR3 alone, 45 bases in frame from the first base. The germline V and J ends show losses of 0 bases and 8 bases respectively, and no gene match explains 7 bases of the junction. From a lookup of the germline V gene, CDR1 and CDR2 are SGHVS and FNYEAQ.

Beyond this particular receptor, the publication reports: How much clinical and demographic metadata was included differed by source and by participant, and the metadata was provided uncurated.

In regard to this clone: No cognate antigen has been identified for it. No base quality information exists; no much larger clone differs at one position.

The source material was PBMCs or T cells enriched from blood (not recorded which). This chain joins TRBV7-6 to TRBJ1-2, with 9 junctional bases fitting TRBD1. This TCR derives from a woman aged 30 to 39 who had recovered from COVID-19. The DNA sequence is TGTGCCAGCAGCTTAGCCGGACAGGGGATAGAAGGCTACACCTTC. Translation gives CASSLAGQGIEGYTF.